Given below is one TCR beta chain in context. Its recognized antigen is unknown. The record has no base qualities; no much larger clone is one base away. The entry originates in a study of cytomegalovirus exposure and HLA in healthy donors (dated by TCRdb to about 2017). With respect to the entire study: According to a later analysis, one platform produced both the 100 to 150 validation repertoires and the 720 or so repertoires of the first cohort. The aim of the study was to test whether cataloging public T cell receptors could identify signatures of past pathogen exposure. In addition to the first cohort of hundreds of subjects, a separate validation cohort of about 120 different subjects was used. To predict cytomegalovirus infection status, the study brought together high-throughput TCR immunosequencing, statistical association of individual TCRs with disease status, and machine learning.

Receptor amplification or capture employed the immunoSEQ multiplex PCR assay. Processing in the source paper ran as follows. A statistical classification framework was built to diagnose cytomegalovirus status from the catalog of TCR beta chain sequences. TCRdb holds this immuneACCESS table with in-frame rearrangements only. Some clones are missing; in checked studies, unresolved V genes explain under half, and the rest has no known cause. V, J and clone size are taken as reported in that table, and D and trimming were inferred from the DNA itself. In all, the sample holds 300,000 to 350,000 clones, and approximately 88% of those were seen once. The ten top clones hold roughly 0.96% of the sample. On the study overall, not on this receptor specifically: According to the authors, the approach could potentially be generalized to other disease states and immunological phenotypes. While some public TCRs were present in many individuals, most TCR sequences turned up only very rarely across donors. The study gave a list of 150 to 200 TCR beta chains associated with cytomegalovirus. A few of the identified cytomegalovirus-associated TCR beta chains were confirmed in vitro to be specific for cytomegalovirus antigens. All 120 repertoires were used to score co-occurrence in the validation cohort in a later analysis, because that analysis had no HLA typing for the cohort. The classifier was reported to diagnose cytomegalovirus status with high specificity and sensitivity in both the original and validation cohorts. Subsequent analysis determined that TCRs grouped into clusters in the first cohort also showed a tendency toward co-occurrence across the roughly 120 validation repertoires, and roughly 95% of cluster scores exceeded 0.

V lost 7 bases and J lost 0 bases; the stretch between them is 13 bases long. Spanning cysteine to phenylalanine, the CDR3 consists of 15 amino acids. The kept DNA is CDR3 alone, 45 bases in frame from the first base. From a lookup of the germline V gene (reference sequence), CDR1 and CDR2 are LNHDA and SQIVND. Separate from the roughly 630-subject first cohort, the validation cohort of over 90 subjects was the group to which the donors belonged. Sequencing was done on a sample of PBMCs. This clonotype was obtained from a man aged 25-45 years in good health and CMV-seronegative. The sequence is built from TRBV19 and TRBJ1-3; the D segment could be TRBD1, given 6 matching bases. The DNA sequence reads TGTGCCAGTATCACCGACAGGAGCTCTGGAAACACCATATATTTT. This sequence encodes CASITDRSSGNTIYF. Where the CDR3 stops, the reference TRBV19 and TRBJ1-3 genes take over; the full variable domain is DGGITQSPKYLFRKEGQNVTLSCEQNLNHDAMYWYRQDPGQGLRLIYYSQIVNDFQKGDIAEGYSVSREKKESFPLTVTSAQKNPTAFYLCASITDRSSGNTIYFGEGSWLTVV.